The T cell receptor (beta chain) under discussion was sequenced for a study of breast tumors, draining lymph nodes, adjacent tissues. V lost 4 bases and J lost 3; bases outside the gene matches: 3. The germline V gene encodes CDR1 LGHDT and CDR2 YNNKEL (reference sequence). CDR3 length: 15 residues. TCRdb analysed the multiplex PCR reads with MiXCR anew, one entry per CDR3 protein. This sample has about 25,000 distinct CDR3 sequences, with around 25% found just once. This clonotype has a count of ten or more. The chain is built from TRBV3-1 and TRBJ1-4; 9 bases map to TRBD1. The sequence was obtained from a female donor with breast cancer. Some clones in this sample may be carry-over from other donors' samples. The material sequenced was breast tumor tissue. The CDR3 protein is CASSLRQGANEKLFF. CDR3 nucleotides: TGTGCCAGCAGCCTCCGACAGGGGGCTAATGAAAAACTGTTTTTT.